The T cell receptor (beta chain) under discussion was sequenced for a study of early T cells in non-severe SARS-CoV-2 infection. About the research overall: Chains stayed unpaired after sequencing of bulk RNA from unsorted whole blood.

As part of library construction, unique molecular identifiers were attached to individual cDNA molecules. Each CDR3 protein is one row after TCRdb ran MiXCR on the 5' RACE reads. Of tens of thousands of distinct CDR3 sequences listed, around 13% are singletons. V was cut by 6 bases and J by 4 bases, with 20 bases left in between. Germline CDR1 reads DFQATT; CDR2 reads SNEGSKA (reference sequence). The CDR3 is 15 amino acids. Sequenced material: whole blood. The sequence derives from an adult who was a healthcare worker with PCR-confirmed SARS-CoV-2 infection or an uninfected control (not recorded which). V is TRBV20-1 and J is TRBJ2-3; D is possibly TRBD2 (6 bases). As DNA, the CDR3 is TGCAGTGCCCCCACTAGCACGTGTTCCCCAGATACGCAGTATTTT. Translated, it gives CSAPTSTCSPDTQYF.